The clone carrying this T cell receptor (beta chain) was detected only a few times. Its antigen is as yet unknown. These data belong to a study of early T cells in non-severe SARS-CoV-2 infection. Study context: Chains stayed unpaired after sequencing of bulk RNA from unsorted whole blood.

Individual cDNA molecules carried attached unique molecular identifiers. From the 5' RACE reads, TCRdb called clonotypes with MiXCR, one entry per CDR3 protein. The sample yields tens of thousands of distinct CDR3 sequences, 10% seen once. The study's findings and limits: Matching results from VDJdb favored anti-spike CD8 responses, leaving private and CD4 specificities undetected.

This CDR3 region has 18 residues. Germline V gene sequence: CDR1 SGHRS, CDR2 YFSETQ. V was shortened by 4 bases and J by 1 base, with 21 bases between the two germline ends. Sequencing used whole blood. The V and J genes are TRBV5-1 and TRBJ1-5, with D possibly TRBD1 on 6 matching bases. The source of this sequence is an adult who was a healthcare worker with PCR-confirmed SARS-CoV-2 infection or an uninfected control (not recorded which). This CDR3 is CASSPPGAGDESNQPQHF. DNA for the CDR3: TGCGCCAGCAGCCCCCCAGGGGCAGGGGATGAGAGCAATCAGCCCCAGCATTTT.